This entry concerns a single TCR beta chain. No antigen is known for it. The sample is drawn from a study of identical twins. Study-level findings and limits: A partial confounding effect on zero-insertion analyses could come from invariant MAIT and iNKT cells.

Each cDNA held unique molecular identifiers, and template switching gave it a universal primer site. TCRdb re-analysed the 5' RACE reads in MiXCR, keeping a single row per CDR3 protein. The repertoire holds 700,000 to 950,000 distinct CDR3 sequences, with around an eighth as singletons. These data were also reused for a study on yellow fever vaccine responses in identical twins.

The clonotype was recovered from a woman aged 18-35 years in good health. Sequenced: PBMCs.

The CDR3 region has the DNA TGTGCCAGCAGTTTCCCGTCCCGGGCTGGGGCCAACGTCCTGACTTTC. Residues: CASSFPSRAGANVLTF. The chain links TRBV3-1 to TRBJ2-6; D is ambiguous. V was clipped by 6 bases and J by 2 bases, with 14 bases between them. The CDR3 length is 16 residues. CDR1 is LGHDT, CDR2 YNNKEL, per germline (reference sequence).